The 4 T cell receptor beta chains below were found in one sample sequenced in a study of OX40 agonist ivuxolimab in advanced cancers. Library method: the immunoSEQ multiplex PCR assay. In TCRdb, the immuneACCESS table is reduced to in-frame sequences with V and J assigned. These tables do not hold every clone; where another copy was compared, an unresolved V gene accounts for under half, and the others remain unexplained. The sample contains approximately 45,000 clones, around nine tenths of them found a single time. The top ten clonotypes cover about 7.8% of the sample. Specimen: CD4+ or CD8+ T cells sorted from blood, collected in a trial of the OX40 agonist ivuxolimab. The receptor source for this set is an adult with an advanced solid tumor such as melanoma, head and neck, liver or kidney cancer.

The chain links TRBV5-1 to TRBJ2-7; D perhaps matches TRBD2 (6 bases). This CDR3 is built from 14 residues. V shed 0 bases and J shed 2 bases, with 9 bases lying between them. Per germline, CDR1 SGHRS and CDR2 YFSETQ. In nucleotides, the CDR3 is TGCGCCAGCAGCTTGGCCCCGGGGGCCTACGAGCAGTACTTC. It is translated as CASSLAPGAYEQYF.

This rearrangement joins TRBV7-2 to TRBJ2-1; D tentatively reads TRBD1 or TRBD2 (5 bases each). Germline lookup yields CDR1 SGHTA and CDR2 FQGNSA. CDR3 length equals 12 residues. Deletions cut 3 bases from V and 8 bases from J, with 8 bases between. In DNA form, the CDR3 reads TGTGCCAGCAGCTTCGAGGGGTATGAGCAGTTCTTC. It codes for CASSFEGYEQFF. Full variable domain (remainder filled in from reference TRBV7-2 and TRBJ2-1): GAGVSQSPSNKVTEKGKDVELRCDPISGHTALYWYRQSLGQGLEFLIYFQGNSAPDKSGLPSDRFSAERTGGSVSTLTIQRTQQEDSAVYLCASSFEGYEQFFGPGTRLTVL.

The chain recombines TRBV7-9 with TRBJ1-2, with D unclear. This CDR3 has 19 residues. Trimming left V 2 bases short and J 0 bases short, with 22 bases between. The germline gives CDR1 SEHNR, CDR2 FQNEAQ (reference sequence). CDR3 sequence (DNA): TGTGCCAGCAGCTTAAGCCAAATCCACTCGACCGGAGCTAACTATGGCTACACCTTC. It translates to CASSLSQIHSTGANYGYTF.

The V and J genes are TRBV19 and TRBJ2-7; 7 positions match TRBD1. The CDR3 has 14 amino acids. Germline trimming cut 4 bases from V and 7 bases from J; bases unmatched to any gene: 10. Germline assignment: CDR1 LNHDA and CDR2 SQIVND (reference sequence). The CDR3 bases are TGTGCCAGTAGTACGGGACAGATAGGTCGGGAGCAGTACTTC. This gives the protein CASSTGQIGREQYF. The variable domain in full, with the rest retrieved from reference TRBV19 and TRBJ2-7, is DGGITQSPKYLFRKEGQNVTLSCEQNLNHDAMYWYRQDPGQGLRLIYYSQIVNDFQKGDIAEGYSVSREKKESFPLTVTSAQKNPTAFYLCASSTGQIGREQYFGPGTRLTVT.